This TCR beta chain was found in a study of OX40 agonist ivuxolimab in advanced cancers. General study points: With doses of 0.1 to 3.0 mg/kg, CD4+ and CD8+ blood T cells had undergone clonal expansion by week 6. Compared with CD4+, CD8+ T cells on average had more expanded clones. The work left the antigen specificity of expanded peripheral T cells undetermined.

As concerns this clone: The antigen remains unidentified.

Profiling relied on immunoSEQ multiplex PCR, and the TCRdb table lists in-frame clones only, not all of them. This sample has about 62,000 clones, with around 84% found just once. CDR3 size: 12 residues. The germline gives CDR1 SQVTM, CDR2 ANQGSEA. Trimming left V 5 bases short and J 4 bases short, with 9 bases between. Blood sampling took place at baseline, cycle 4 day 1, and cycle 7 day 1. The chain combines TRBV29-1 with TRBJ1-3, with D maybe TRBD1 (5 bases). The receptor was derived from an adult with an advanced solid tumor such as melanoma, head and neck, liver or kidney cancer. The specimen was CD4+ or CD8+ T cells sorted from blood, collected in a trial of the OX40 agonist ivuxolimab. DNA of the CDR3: TGCAGCGTTCTGAGGGACGGAAACACCATATATTTT. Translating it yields CSVLRDGNTIYF. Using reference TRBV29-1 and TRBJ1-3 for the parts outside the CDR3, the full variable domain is SAVISQKPSRDICQRGTSLTIQCQVDSQVTMMFWYRQQPGQSLTLIATANQGSEATYESGFVIDKFPISRPNLTFSTLTVSNMSPEDSSIYLCSVLRDGNTIYFGEGSWLTVV.